A selection of T cell receptor beta chains follows, all from one sample in a study of radiotherapy plus CTLA-4 blockade in lung cancer. Profiled with immunoSEQ multiplex PCR; TCRdb holds only in-frame clones, not every one. The table records tens of thousands of clones, 78% of them present only once. This specimen was peripheral blood, taken from a patient treated with radiotherapy plus ipilimumab. The receptors were sampled from a human donor with non-small cell lung cancer who had a partial response to radiotherapy plus ipilimumab. Some clones in this sample may be carry-over from other donors' samples. Each CDR3 is given with its conserved first and last residue. Each record gives: V gene, clone size, D gene, J gene, CDR3 protein, CDR3 DNA. A D gene is named only where the DNA matches it firmly. The listing skips clone size in some rows; elsewhere it reads once, few, many or a size class.

>TRBV2|-|TRBD2|TRBJ2-3
CASSQPGTSGSSSTDTQYF
TGTGCCAGCAGCCAACCGGGGACTAGCGGGAGCTCTAGCACAGATACGCAGTATTTT
>TRBV9|-|-|TRBJ2-2
CASSPGRGQTGELFF
TGTGCCAGCAGCCCCGGGAGGGGACAGACCGGGGAGCTGTTTTTT
>TRBV4-1|-|-|TRBJ2-5
CASKAAGGQETQYF
TGCGCCAGCAAGGCCGCGGGCGGGCAAGAGACCCAGTACTTC
>TRBV9|once|-|TRBJ2-3
CASSVAGVTDTQYF
TGTGCCAGCAGCGTAGCGGGGGTGACAGATACGCAGTATTTT
>TRBV7-2|few|-|TRBJ1-3
CASSLHRDSRGNTIYF
TGTGCCAGCAGCCTCCACAGGGATTCCCGGGGAAACACCATATATTTT
>TRBV7-2|-|-|TRBJ2-7
CASSLGGQDVYEQYF
TGTGCCAGCAGCTTAGGTGGTCAGGATGTCTACGAGCAGTACTTC
>TRBV28|-|TRBD1|TRBJ2-7
CASSSSGTGSYEQYF
TGTGCCAGCAGTTCCTCCGGGACAGGGTCCTACGAGCAGTACTTC
>TRBV11-2|few|-|TRBJ2-1
CASRDRRAYNEQFF
TGTGCCAGCAGGGATAGGAGGGCCTACAATGAGCAGTTCTTC
>TRBV11-2|few|TRBD2|TRBJ2-1
CASSLDWASGLGNEQFF
TGTGCCAGCAGCTTAGATTGGGCTAGCGGCCTGGGGAATGAGCAGTTCTTC
>TRBV5-1|-|TRBD2|TRBJ2-5
CASSLILAGDQETQYF
TGCGCCAGCAGCTTGATCTTAGCGGGGGACCAAGAGACCCAGTACTTC
>TRBV30|once|TRBD1|TRBJ1-2
CAWSTGTGKGYTF
TGTGCCTGGAGTACGGGGACAGGGAAGGGCTACACCTTC
>TRBV9|-|TRBD2|TRBJ2-3
CASSVGTSGGTYTDTQYF
TGTGCCAGCAGCGTAGGGACTAGCGGGGGAACTTACACAGATACGCAGTATTTT
>TRBV6-1|-|-|TRBJ1-2
CASELSGLGYTF
TGTGCCAGCGAGTTGTCAGGGCTTGGCTACACCTTC
>TRBV6-6|-|-|TRBJ1-2
CASSPPGAVYGYTF
TGTGCCAGCAGCCCCCCAGGGGCGGTATATGGCTACACCTTC
>TRBV19|few|TRBD2|TRBJ2-1
CASSIASAGGHNEQFF
TGTGCCAGTAGTATCGCTTCGGCGGGAGGGCACAATGAGCAGTTCTTC
>TRBV7-9|few|TRBD1|TRBJ1-6
CASRQGQSPLHF
TGTGCCTCACGACAGGGGCAGTCACCCCTCCACTTT
>TRBV6-6|few|-|TRBJ1-6
CASSSLSRGSPLHF
TGTGCCAGCAGTTCCTTATCCCGGGGGTCACCCCTCCACTTT
>TRBV19|-|-|TRBJ1-5
CASKSGQAPYSNQPQHF
TGTGCCAGTAAAAGCGGGCAGGCACCTTACAGCAATCAGCCCCAGCATTTT
>TRBV27|-|TRBD1|TRBJ1-2
CASSWGRGYGYTF
TGTGCCAGCAGTTGGGGCAGGGGGTATGGCTACACCTTC
>TRBV18|-|-|TRBJ2-7
CASSPASGIYEQYF
TGTGCCAGCTCACCGGCATCGGGAATCTACGAGCAGTACTTC
>TRBV4-1|few|-|TRBJ1-6
CASSQEPGGVLGPLHF
TGCGCCAGCAGCCAAGAGCCCGGGGGAGTTCTCGGGCCCCTCCACTTT
>TRBV6-1|-|TRBD1|TRBJ2-4
CASSEDRGVPKNIQYF
TGTGCCAGCAGTGAAGACAGGGGCGTGCCCAAAAACATTCAGTACTTC
>TRBV7-2|once|TRBD2|TRBJ2-2
CASSPGLAGAGELFF
TGTGCCAGCAGCCCCGGACTAGCGGGAGCCGGGGAGCTGTTTTTT
>TRBV4-2|-|-|TRBJ1-1
CASSQEGGTTTEAFF
TGTGCCAGCAGCCAAGAGGGGGGGACAACCACTGAAGCTTTCTTT
>TRBV5-4|-|TRBD2|TRBJ2-6
CASGRLAGAGANVLTF
TGTGCCAGCGGTAGGCTAGCGGGGGCTGGGGCCAACGTCCTGACTTTC
>TRBV4-2|-|-|TRBJ2-5
CASSPSGGNQETQYF
TGTGCCAGCAGCCCCTCCGGGGGAAACCAAGAGACCCAGTACTTC
>TRBV7-2|-|TRBD2|TRBJ2-1
CASSPRTSGENEQFF
TGTGCCAGCAGCCCAAGGACTAGCGGGGAAAATGAGCAGTTCTTC